The T cell receptor beta chain under discussion was sequenced for a study of cytomegalovirus exposure and HLA in healthy donors. Primers for the PCR totalled 60 Vbeta and 13 Jbeta. TCRdb keeps only in-frame clones here, not all; method: immunoSEQ multiplex PCR. The table shows under 200,000 clones, with over 60% occurring only once. Overall study findings and caveats: Common viral pathogens seemed, in a later analysis, to connect with several of the most significant clusters. Relative to the roughly 690-donor mean, N-insertions were reportedly fewer in an Asian-associated ancestry cluster in a later analysis. There were some V segments, including TRBV6-2 and TRBV6-3, excluded as indistinguishable.

To note about this clone: Its antigen is as yet unknown.

The donors, nominally healthy at sampling, likely had unrecorded immune exposures. Germline lookup yields CDR1 KGHSH and CDR2 LQKENI. J gave up 1 base and V 2 bases, and 3 bases lay outside the gene matches. This CDR3 is built from 16 residues. This TCR came from a man in his forties in good health and CMV-seronegative. Material: PBMCs. This chain joins TRBV18 and TRBJ2-3; 10 bases fit TRBD1. In nucleotides, the CDR3 is TGTGCCAGCTCACCAGAGACAGGGGGCGGCACAGATACGCAGTATTTT. Residues: CASSPETGGGTDTQYF.